A selection of T cell receptor beta chains follows, all from one sample in a study of identical twins. One entry per CDR3 protein results from TCRdb running MiXCR on the 5' RACE reads. The sample has a few hundred thousand distinct CDR3 sequences; 9% are singletons. Sequences were obtained from naive T cells sorted from blood. Receptor source: a woman aged 45-59 years in good health. Both conserved end residues are part of each CDR3. The D gene is left open where the match is weak. Not every row has a clone size; where given, it reads once, few, many or a size class.

J gene,V gene,CDR3 length,clone size,D gene,CDR3 DNA,CDR3 protein
TRBJ2-7,TRBV14,13,many,-,TGTGCCAGCAGCCCTCACCTCTCCTACGAGCAGTACTTC,CASSPHLSYEQYF
TRBJ2-5,TRBV6-1,14,many,-,TGTGCCAGCAGTGAGGGCGGAACTCAAGAGACCCAGTACTTC,CASSEGGTQETQYF
TRBJ2-1,TRBV24-1,13,many,-,TGTGCCACCAGTCAGTGGCCCTACAATGAGCAGTTCTTC,CATSQWPYNEQFF
TRBJ1-1,TRBV30,15,-,-,TGTGCCTGGAGTGCACTGTGGGGAGGGACCACTGAAGCTCTCTTT,CAWSALWGGTTEALF
TRBJ2-3,TRBV5-1,17,few,TRBD2,TGCGCCAGCAGCATGGGGACTAGCGGCCGAAACACAGATACGCAGTATTTT,CASSMGTSGRNTDTQYF
TRBJ2-7,TRBV7-8,13,many,-,TGTGCCAGCAGCTTAAGGGGCTCCCGCGAGCAGTACTTC,CASSLRGSREQYF
TRBJ2-1,TRBV20-1,14,-,-,TGCAGTGCCCCCTCCCCCGGAGTGTACAATGAGCAGTTCTTC,CSAPSPGVYNEQFF
TRBJ2-3,TRBV2,14,many,-,TGTGCCAGCAGCTATCAGGGACCCACAGATACGCAGTATTTT,CASSYQGPTDTQYF
TRBJ2-1,TRBV5-1,15,-,-,TGCGCCAGCACTACTGGCTGGGACGGATCAATGAGTATGTTCTTC,CASTTGWDGSMSMFF
TRBJ1-1,TRBV20-1,13,-,-,TGCAGTGCTAGAGACCCGTGGAACACTGAAGCTTTCTTT,CSARDPWNTEAFF
TRBJ1-1,TRBV19,16,-,TRBD1,TGTGCCAGTAGCGACTTAAGACAGGGCGCTGGCACTGTAGCTTTCTTT,CASSDLRQGAGTVAFF
TRBJ1-1,TRBV5-1,16,-,TRBD1,TGCGCCAGCAGCTTGGGGGACAGCCGTGGGAACACTGAAGCTTTCTTT,CASSLGDSRGNTEAFF
TRBJ2-1,TRBV20-1,16,-,-,TGCAGTGCTAAAGACCCCGAGGCTCCCTCCTACAATGAGCAGTTCTTC,CSAKDPEAPSYNEQFF
TRBJ2-1,TRBV20-1,15,-,TRBD2,TGCAGTGCTAGAGCTCTAGCGGGCTCCTACAATGAGCAGTTCTTC,CSARALAGSYNEQFF
TRBJ2-5,TRBV11-3,14,-,-,TGTGCCAGCAGCTTAGAGGCAGGGGAAGAGACCCAGTACTTC,CASSLEAGEETQYF
TRBJ1-1,TRBV12-3/TRBV12-4,12,few,-,TGTGCCAGCGGTCGGGGGTGGACTGAAGCTTTCTTT,CASGRGWTEAFF
TRBJ2-5,TRBV6-5,14,many,-,TGTGCCAGCAGTTACGCAGGGGCCCAAGAGACCCAGTACTTC,CASSYAGAQETQYF